These 14 T cell receptor beta chains were sequenced from one sample in a study of T-cell memory formation after mild COVID-19. TCRdb itself ran the 5' RACE reads through MiXCR, one entry per CDR3 protein. The sample yields 350,000 or so distinct CDR3 sequences, around 21% seen once. Sequencing used PBMCs or a T cell subset sorted from them (not recorded which). These receptors were obtained from an adult woman who had mild COVID-19 (a few samples of this study predate the infection). Cell type and time point are not known.

The rearrangement links TRBV7-9 to TRBJ1-5; D is perhaps TRBD1 (6 bases). From germline, CDR1 is SEHNR and CDR2 FQNEAQ (reference sequence). The CDR3 consists of 15 residues. Trimming took 1 base from V and 4 from J, leaving 11 bases between them. CDR3 nucleotide sequence: TGTGCCAGCAGCTTAGGAGGGAGGGGGAATCAGCCCCAGCATTTT. Translation gives CASSLGGRGNQPQHF.

The genes are TRBV7-2 and TRBJ2-5; TRBD2 aligns across 8 bases. After removal of 4 bases from V and 5 bases from J, the junction contained 3 bases not matched to a gene. Germline V gene data show CDR1 as SGHTA and CDR2 as FQGNSA. The CDR3 is 13 residues long. The DNA for the CDR3 is TGTGCCAGCAGCTCCGGGAGGGAGGAGACCCAGTACTTC. Residues: CASSSGREETQYF.

This clonotype was observed a few times. This chain uses TRBV20-1 with TRBJ2-7; 11 nucleotides agree with TRBD2. The CDR3 is 15 residues long. The V segment lost 5 bases and the J segment 5 bases; nucleotides outside the gene matches: 11. The germline gives CDR1 DFQATT, CDR2 SNEGSKA (reference sequence). The CDR3 sequence: CSAQHSSGRYDEQYF. The CDR3 region has the DNA TGCAGTGCTCAACATTCTAGCGGGAGGTACGACGAGCAGTACTTC.

The genes are TRBV5-4 and TRBJ1-1; TRBD1 agrees at 8 bases. Germline CDR1 is SGHNT and CDR2 is YYREEE (reference sequence). This CDR3 is built from 15 residues. Trimming took 2 bases from V and 6 from J; bases not matched to a gene: 9. The CDR3 region is CASSFRRQGPAEAFF. The CDR3 nucleotides are TGTGCCAGCAGCTTTCGAAGACAGGGGCCCGCTGAAGCTTTCTTT.

Only a few counts were recorded for this clonotype. CDR3 sequence (DNA): TGCGCCAGCAGCCAAGAGTTCCCGGGACAGGAGAACACTGAAGCTTTCTTT. Translating it yields CASSQEFPGQENTEAFF. V usage is TRBV4-3 and J usage is TRBJ1-1; 8 bases are a match to TRBD1. Unmatched junction bases numbered 7, after V lost 0 bases and J lost 1 base. The CDR3 has 17 residues. Per the germline V gene, CDR1 is LGHNA and CDR2 is YSLEER.

This clonotype was detected only a few times. The rearrangement joins TRBV6-1 to TRBJ1-1; D might be TRBD1 (6 bases). The CDR3 runs to 18 residues. Looked up from germline, CDR1 is MNHNS and CDR2 is SASEGT. V was cut by 3 bases and J by 3 bases, with 23 bases left in between. The CDR3 is CASSDPREAVRGYTEAFF. CDR3 in DNA: TGTGCCAGCAGTGACCCGCGTGAGGCCGTAAGGGGGTACACTGAAGCTTTCTTT.

This clonotype has only one observation. The genes are TRBV4-3 and TRBJ2-4, with TRBD1 as a possible D gene (5 bases). Germline V gene lookup returns CDR1 LGHNA and CDR2 YSLEER. V lost 0 bases and J 3 bases, leaving 24 bases between the germline ends. The CDR3 contains 20 residues. The chain's CDR3 is CASSQEEGAWGHDGKNIQYF. The CDR3 coding sequence is TGCGCCAGCAGCCAAGAAGAAGGGGCGTGGGGTCATGATGGCAAAAACATTCAGTACTTC.

The chain recombines TRBV20-1 with TRBJ1-6; D remains unclear. This CDR3 has 17 amino acids. V dropped 0 bases and J dropped 0 bases, with 12 bases sitting between them. Germline V gene lookup returns CDR1 DFQATT and CDR2 SNEGSKA (reference sequence). The CDR3 loop is CSARDGTLSSYNSPLHF. CDR3 in DNA: TGCAGTGCTAGAGATGGAACGCTCAGCTCCTATAATTCACCCCTCCACTTT.

The chain is built from TRBV12-3 or TRBV12-4 and TRBJ2-3, with 7 bases matching TRBD2. The CDR3 loop spans 15 amino acids. J was trimmed by 4 bases and V by 1 base; bases with no gene match: 5. Here the CDR3 DNA reads TGTGCCAGCAGTTTAGGGGGGGGTACGTCAGATACGCAGTATTTT. As protein: CASSLGGGTSDTQYF.

The V gene is TRBV10-3, the J gene TRBJ2-1, with TRBD2 matching 7 bases. Germline lookup yields CDR1 ENHRY and CDR2 SYGVKD. The V gene end was trimmed by 2 bases and the J gene end by 7 bases; junction bases not matched to a gene: 8. This CDR3 is built from 15 residues. The CDR3 bases are TGTGCCATCAGTGAGAGTAGCGGGTGGGGGAATGAGCAGTTCTTC. This encodes CAISESSGWGNEQFF.

The chain employs TRBV5-1 and TRBJ2-1; 9 nucleotides agree with TRBD1. V lost 4 bases, J lost 7 bases, and 12 bases stayed unmatched. The CDR3 is 16 residues long. From germline, CDR1 is SGHRS and CDR2 YFSETQ. The CDR3 reads CASSLQGAGMWNEQFF. CDR3 in DNA: TGCGCCAGCAGCCTACAGGGGGCGGGGATGTGGAATGAGCAGTTCTTC.

This clonotype was counted many times. The J gene is TRBJ2-1, the V gene TRBV12-3 or TRBV12-4; 13 bases match TRBD2. V shed 8 bases and J 10 bases; nucleotides not matched to a gene: 11. The CDR3 contains 15 residues. The CDR3 bases are TGTGCCAGCTCCCTAGAGGGACTAGCGGGGCCGGAGCAGTTCTTC. This gives the protein CASSLEGLAGPEQFF.

This chain joins TRBV7-2 and TRBJ2-3; D is tentatively TRBD1 or TRBD2 (6 bases each). CDR3 length: 17 amino acids. From germline, CDR1 is SGHTA and CDR2 FQGNSA. The ends were cut back, 4 bases at V and 2 bases at J, with 19 bases in the middle. DNA for the CDR3: TGTGCCAGCAGCTCCCGAGTGGGGGCGGGAATCACAGATACGCAGTATTTT. The encoded protein is CASSSRVGAGITDTQYF.

The chain carries TRBV6-5 and TRBJ2-1, with 8 bases that match TRBD1. Germline CDR1 MNHEY, CDR2 SVGAGI. Trimming took 6 bases from V and 14 from J; bases not matched to a gene: 6. This CDR3 has 11 amino acids. The CDR3 loop reads CASSSDREKFF. The CDR3 DNA reads as TGTGCCAGCAGCTCGGACAGGGAAAAGTTCTTC.